This T cell receptor beta chain was recorded in a study of CD8 T cells in Susac syndrome. In regard to this clonotype: The antigen is undetermined.

V lost 3 bases and J 4 bases, leaving 7 bases between the germline ends. Germline V lookup: CDR1 SNHLY, CDR2 FYNNEI. The CDR3 runs to 13 residues. Whole-study findings and limits: TCR sequencing and HLA analysis covered a relatively small number of individuals.

Random hexamers primed reverse transcription of roughly 0.5 to 1 ug RNA. TCRdb itself ran the immunoSEQ multiplex PCR reads through MiXCR, one entry per CDR3 protein. The sample shows 130,000 or so distinct CDR3 sequences, 90% to 95% of them seen only once. Healthy donors served as age- and sex-matched controls. Sequencing used CD4+ T cells from PBMCs. The chain links TRBV2 to TRBJ1-5, with D uncertain. The sequence was collected from a human donor in good health. The CDR3 coding sequence is TGTGCCAGCAGTGATATCGTGAATCAGCCCCAGCATTTT. It translates to CASSDIVNQPQHF.